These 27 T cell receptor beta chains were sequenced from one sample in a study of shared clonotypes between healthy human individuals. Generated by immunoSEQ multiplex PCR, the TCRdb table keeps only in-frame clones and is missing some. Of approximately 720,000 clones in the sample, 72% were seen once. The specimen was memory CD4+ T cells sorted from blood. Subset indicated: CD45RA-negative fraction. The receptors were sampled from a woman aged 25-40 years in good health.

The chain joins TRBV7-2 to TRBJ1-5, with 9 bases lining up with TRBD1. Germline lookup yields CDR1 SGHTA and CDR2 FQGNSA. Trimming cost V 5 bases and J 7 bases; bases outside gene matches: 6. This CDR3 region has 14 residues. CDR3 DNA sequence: TGTGCCAGCAGCAGGGGACAGGGTAACCAGCCCCAGCATTTT. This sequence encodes CASSRGQGNQPQHF.

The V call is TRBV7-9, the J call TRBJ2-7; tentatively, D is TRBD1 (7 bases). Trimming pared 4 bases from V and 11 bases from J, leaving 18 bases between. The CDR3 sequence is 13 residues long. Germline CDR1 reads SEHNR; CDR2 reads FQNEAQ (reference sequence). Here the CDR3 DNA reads TGTGCCAGCAGCTCCCTAGGACAGGCGGGAAAGTACTTC. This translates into CASSSLGQAGKYF.

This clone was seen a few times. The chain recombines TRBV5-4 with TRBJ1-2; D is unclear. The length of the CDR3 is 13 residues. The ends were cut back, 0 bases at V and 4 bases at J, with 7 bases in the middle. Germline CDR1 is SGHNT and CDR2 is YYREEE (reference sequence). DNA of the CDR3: TGTGCCAGCAGCTTGGGAGCGAGCTATGGCTACACCTTC. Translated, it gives CASSLGASYGYTF.

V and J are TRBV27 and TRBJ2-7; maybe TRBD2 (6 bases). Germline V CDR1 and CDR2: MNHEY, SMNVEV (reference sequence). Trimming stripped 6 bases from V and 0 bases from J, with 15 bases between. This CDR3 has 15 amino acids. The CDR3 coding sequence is TGTGCCAGCAGGGAGGGACGTAGGAGCTCCTACGAGCAGTACTTC. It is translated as CASREGRRSSYEQYF.

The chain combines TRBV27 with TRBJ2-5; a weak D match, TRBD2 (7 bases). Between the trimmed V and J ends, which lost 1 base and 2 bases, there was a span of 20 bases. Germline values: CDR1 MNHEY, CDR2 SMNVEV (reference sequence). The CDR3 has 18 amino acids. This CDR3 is CASSLLGGNGRGQETQYF. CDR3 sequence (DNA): TGTGCCAGCAGTTTATTAGGGGGGAATGGGAGGGGACAAGAGACCCAGTACTTC.

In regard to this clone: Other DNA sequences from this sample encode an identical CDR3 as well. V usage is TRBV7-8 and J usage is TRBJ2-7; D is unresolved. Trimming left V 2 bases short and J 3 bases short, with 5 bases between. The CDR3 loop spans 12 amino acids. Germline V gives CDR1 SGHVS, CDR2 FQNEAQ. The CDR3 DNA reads TGTGCCAGCAGCTTAAGGGACTACGAGCAGTACTTC. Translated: CASSLRDYEQYF. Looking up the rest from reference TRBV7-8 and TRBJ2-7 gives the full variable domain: GAGVSQSPRYKVAKRGQDVALRCDPISGHVSLFWYQQALGQGPEFLTYFQNEAQLDKSGLPSDRFFAERPEGSVSTLKIQRTQQEDSAVYLCASSLRDYEQYFGPGTRLTVT.

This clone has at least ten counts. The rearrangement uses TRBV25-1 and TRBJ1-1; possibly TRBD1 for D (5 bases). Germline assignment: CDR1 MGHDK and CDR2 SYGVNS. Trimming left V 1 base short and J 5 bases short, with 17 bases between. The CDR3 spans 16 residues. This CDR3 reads CASSESSQGLGTEAFF. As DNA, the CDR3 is TGTGCCAGCAGTGAATCCAGTCAGGGTCTAGGTACTGAAGCTTTCTTT. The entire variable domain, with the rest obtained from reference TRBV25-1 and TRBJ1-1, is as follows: EADIYQTPRYLVIGTGKKITLECSQTMGHDKMYWYQQDPGMELHLIHYSYGVNSTEKGDLSSESTVSRIRTEHFPLTLESARPSHTSQYLCASSESSQGLGTEAFFGQGTRLTVV.

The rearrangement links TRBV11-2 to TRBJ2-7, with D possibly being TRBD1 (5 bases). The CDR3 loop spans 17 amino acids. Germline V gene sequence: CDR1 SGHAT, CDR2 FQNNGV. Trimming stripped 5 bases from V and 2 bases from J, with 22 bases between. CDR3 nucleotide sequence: TGTGCCAGCAGCCCGATTGGTGGGTACAGGCCGGCCTACGAGCAGTACTTC. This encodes CASSPIGGYRPAYEQYF.

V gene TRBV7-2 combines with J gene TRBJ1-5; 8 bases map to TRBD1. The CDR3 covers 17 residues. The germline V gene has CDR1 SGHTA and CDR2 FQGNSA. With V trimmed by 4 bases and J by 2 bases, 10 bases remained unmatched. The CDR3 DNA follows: TGTGCCAGCAGCTCAGGACAGGGAGGGGCGGGCAATCAGCCCCAGCATTTT. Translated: CASSSGQGGAGNQPQHF. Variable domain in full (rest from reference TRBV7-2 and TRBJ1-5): GAGVSQSPSNKVTEKGKDVELRCDPISGHTALYWYRQSLGQGLEFLIYFQGNSAPDKSGLPSDRFSAERTGGSVSTLTIQRTQQEDSAVYLCASSSGQGGAGNQPQHFGDGTRLSIL.

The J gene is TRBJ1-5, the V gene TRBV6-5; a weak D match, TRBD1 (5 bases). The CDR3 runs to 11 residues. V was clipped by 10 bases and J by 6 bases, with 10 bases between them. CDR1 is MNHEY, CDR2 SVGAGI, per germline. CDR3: CATWTSQPQHF. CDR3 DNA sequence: TGTGCCACCTGGACAAGTCAGCCCCAGCATTTT.

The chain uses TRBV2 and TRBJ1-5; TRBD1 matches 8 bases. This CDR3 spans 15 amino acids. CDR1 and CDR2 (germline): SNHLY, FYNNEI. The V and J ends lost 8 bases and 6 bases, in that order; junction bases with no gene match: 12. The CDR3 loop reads CASRIGQGGGQPQHF. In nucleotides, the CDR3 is TGTGCCAGCCGGATCGGACAGGGTGGTGGTCAGCCCCAGCATTTT. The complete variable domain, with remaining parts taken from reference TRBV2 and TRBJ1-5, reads EPEVTQTPSHQVTQMGQEVILRCVPISNHLYFYWYRQILGQKVEFLVSFYNNEISEKSEIFDDQFSVERPDGSNFTLKIRSTKLEDSAMYFCASRIGQGGGQPQHFGDGTRLSIL.

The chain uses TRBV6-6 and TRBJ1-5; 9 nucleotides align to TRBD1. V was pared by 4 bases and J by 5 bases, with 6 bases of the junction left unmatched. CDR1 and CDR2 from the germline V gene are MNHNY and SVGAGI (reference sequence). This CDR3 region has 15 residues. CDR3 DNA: TGTGCCAGCAGTTCACCGGGACAGGGACATCAGCCCCAGCATTTT. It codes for CASSSPGQGHQPQHF.

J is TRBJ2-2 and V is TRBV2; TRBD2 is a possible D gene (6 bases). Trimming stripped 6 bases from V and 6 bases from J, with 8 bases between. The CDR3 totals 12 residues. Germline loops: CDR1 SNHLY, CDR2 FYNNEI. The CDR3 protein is CASSGEAGELFF. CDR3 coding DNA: TGTGCCAGCAGCGGGGAGGCCGGGGAGCTGTTTTTT.

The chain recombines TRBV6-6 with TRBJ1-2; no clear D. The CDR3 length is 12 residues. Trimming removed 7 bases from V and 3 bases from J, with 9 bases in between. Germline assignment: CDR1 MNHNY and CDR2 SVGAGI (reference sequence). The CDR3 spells CASKDGDYGYTF. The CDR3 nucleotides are TGTGCCAGCAAGGACGGGGACTATGGCTACACCTTC.

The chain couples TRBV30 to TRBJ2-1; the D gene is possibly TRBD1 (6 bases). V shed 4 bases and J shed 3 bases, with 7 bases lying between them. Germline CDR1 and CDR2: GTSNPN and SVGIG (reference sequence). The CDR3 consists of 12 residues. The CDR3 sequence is CAWKGGYNEQFF. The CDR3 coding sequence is TGTGCCTGGAAAGGGGGCTACAATGAGCAGTTCTTC. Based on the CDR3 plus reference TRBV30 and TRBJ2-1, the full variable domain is SQTIHQWPATLVQPVGSPLSLECTVEGTSNPNLYWYRQAAGRGLQLLFYSVGIGQISSEVPQNLSASRPQDRQFILSSKKLLLSDSGFYLCAWKGGYNEQFFGPGTRLTVL.

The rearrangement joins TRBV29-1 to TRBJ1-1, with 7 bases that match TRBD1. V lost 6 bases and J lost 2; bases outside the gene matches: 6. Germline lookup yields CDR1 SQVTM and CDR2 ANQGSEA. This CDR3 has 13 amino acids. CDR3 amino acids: CSVRTGLNTEAFF. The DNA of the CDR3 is TGCAGCGTCCGGACAGGATTAAACACTGAAGCTTTCTTT.

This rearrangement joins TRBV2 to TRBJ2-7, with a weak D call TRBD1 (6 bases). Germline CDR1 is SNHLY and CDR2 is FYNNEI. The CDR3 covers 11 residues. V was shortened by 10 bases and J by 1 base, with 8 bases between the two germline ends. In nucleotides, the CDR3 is TGTGCCACGACAGGATCCTACGAGCAGTACTTC. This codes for CATTGSYEQYF.

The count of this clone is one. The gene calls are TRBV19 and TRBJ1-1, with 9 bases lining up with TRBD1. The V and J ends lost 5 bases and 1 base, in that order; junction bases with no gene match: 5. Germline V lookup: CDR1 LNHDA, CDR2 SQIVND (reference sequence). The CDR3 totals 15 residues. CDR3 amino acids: CASSLTGGTNTEAFF. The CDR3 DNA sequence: TGTGCCAGTAGTCTCACAGGGGGCACGAACACTGAAGCTTTCTTT.

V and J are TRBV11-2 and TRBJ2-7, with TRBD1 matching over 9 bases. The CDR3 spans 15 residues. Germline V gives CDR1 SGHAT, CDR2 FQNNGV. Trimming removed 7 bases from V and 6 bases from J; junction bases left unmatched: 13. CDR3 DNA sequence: TGTGCCAGCACTCAATACGGGACAGGGTACATCGAGCAGTACTTC. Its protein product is CASTQYGTGYIEQYF.

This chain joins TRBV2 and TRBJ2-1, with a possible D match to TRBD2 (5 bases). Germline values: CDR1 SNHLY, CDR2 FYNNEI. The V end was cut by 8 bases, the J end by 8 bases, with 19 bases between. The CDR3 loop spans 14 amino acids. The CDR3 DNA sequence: TGTGCCAGCGTCGAGGGCCAGGCCCAACATGAGCAGTTCTTC. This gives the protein CASVEGQAQHEQFF.

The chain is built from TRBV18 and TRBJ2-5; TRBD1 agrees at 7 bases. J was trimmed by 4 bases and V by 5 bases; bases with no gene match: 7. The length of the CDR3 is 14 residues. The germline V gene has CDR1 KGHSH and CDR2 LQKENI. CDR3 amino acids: CASSAQGVGETQYF. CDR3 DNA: TGTGCCAGCTCAGCTCAGGGGGTTGGAGAGACCCAGTACTTC.

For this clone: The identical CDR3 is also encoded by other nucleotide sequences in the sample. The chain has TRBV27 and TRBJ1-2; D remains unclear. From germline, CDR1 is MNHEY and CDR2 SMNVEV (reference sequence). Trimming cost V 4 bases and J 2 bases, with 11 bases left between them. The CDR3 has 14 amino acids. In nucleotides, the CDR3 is TGTGCCAGCAGTTCGGGTGGGCAGAACTATGGCTACACCTTC. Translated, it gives CASSSGGQNYGYTF.

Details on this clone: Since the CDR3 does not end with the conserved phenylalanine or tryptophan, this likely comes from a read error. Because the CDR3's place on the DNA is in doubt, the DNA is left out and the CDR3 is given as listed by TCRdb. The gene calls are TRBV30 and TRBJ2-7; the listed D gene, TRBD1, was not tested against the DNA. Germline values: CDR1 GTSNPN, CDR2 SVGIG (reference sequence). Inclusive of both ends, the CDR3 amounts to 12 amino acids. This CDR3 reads CAWSERVGTALL.

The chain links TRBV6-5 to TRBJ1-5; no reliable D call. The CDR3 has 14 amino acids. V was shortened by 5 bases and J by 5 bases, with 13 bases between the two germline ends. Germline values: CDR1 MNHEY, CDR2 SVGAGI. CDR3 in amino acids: CASSLSTGYQPQHF. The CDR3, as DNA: TGTGCCAGCAGTCTTTCGACGGGATATCAGCCCCAGCATTTT.

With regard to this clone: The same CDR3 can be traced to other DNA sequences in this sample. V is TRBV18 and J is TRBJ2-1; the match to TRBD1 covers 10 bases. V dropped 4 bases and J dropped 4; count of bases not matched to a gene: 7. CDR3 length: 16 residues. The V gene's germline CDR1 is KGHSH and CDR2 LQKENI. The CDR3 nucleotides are TGTGCCAGCTCACTCACCGGGACAGGGGTATACAATGAGCAGTTCTTC. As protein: CASSLTGTGVYNEQFF.

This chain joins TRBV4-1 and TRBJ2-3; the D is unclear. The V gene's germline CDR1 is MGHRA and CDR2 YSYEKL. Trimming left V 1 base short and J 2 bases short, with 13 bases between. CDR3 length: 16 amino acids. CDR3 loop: CASSQGRAPFTDTQYF. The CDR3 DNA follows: TGCGCCAGCAGCCAAGGACGTGCCCCCTTCACAGATACGCAGTATTTT.

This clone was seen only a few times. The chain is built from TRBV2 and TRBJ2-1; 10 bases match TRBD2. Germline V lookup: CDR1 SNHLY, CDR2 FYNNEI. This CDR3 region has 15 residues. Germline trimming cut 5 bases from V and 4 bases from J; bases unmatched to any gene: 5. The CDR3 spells CASSRTSGTYNEQFF. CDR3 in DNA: TGTGCCAGCAGTCGGACTAGCGGAACATACAATGAGCAGTTCTTC.